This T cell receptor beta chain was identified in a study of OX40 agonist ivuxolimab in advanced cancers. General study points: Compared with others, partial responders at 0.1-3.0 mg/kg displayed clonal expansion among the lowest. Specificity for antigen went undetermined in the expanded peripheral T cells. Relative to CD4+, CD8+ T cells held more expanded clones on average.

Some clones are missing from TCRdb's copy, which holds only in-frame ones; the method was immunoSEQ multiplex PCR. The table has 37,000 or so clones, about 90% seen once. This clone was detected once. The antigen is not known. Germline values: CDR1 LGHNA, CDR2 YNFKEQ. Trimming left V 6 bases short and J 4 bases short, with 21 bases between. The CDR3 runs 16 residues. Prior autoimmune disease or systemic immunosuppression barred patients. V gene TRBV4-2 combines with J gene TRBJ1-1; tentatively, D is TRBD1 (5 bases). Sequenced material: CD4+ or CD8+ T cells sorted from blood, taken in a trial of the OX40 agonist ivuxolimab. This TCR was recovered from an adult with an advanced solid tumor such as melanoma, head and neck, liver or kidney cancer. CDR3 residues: CASRKGYPGKGTEAFF. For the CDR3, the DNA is TGTGCCAGCAGAAAGGGGTACCCGGGGAAAGGCACTGAAGCTTTCTTT.